This T cell receptor beta chain emerged from a study of post-analysis software for immune sequencing data. Turning to the study itself: Some patients lacked subtype; others had relapsing-remitting, secondary progressive or progressive-relapsing disease. Study results and limitations: A handful of TRBV segments were significantly more frequent in patients than in controls. TRBV5-6, TRBV5-1 and TRBV20-1 were among these segments. The authors found that F measure strongly co-clustered same-batch samples. In multiple sclerosis, normalized Chao1 diversity was significantly below that of controls.

Unique molecular identifiers were carried by the TCR beta cDNA libraries. The T cell input of about 0.95 to 11 million gave approximately 460,000 cDNA molecules. One entry per CDR3 protein results from TCRdb running MiXCR on the PCR reads. The table records 500,000 to 600,000 distinct CDR3 sequences, 40% to 50% of them present only once. Between the trimmed V and J ends, which lost 8 bases and 5 bases, there was a span of 9 bases. Germline V gene sequence: CDR1 MNHEY, CDR2 SVGEGT. The length of the CDR3 is 11 residues. This clonotype was seen a few times. Antigen: not known. The rearrangement links TRBV6-2 or TRBV6-3 to TRBJ2-5; D is ambiguous. The sequence derives from a girl aged 10 to 17 with multiple sclerosis. The sequencing input was blood. CDR3 DNA: TGTGCCAGCGGGTTAAAGGAGACCCAGTACTTC. Residues: CASGLKETQYF.